Detailed here is one T cell receptor (beta chain). Individual cDNA molecules carried attached unique molecular identifiers. TCRdb processed the 5' RACE reads anew with MiXCR; each CDR3 protein has one entry. This table holds approximately 70,000 distinct CDR3 sequences, about 13% found once. The sample comes from a study of early T cells in non-severe SARS-CoV-2 infection. CDR1 is SGHVS and CDR2 is FQNEAQ in the germline V gene. The CDR3 runs to 14 residues. The J segment lost 2 bases and the V segment lost 5 bases, leaving 6 bases of the junction unmatched. This clonotype originated in an adult who was a healthcare worker with PCR-confirmed SARS-CoV-2 infection or an uninfected control (not recorded which). The chain joins TRBV7-8 to TRBJ2-7; 7 bases are shared with TRBD2. Material: whole blood. CDR3 in DNA: TGTGCCAGCAGCCCATTTCTAGCGGCCTACGAGCAGTACTTC. Translating gives CASSPFLAAYEQYF. The full variable domain, with the rest looked up from reference TRBV7-8 and TRBJ2-7, is GAGVSQSPRYKVAKRGQDVALRCDPISGHVSLFWYQQALGQGPEFLTYFQNEAQLDKSGLPSDRFFAERPEGSVSTLKIQRTQQEDSAVYLCASSPFLAAYEQYFGPGTRLTVT.